Below are 23 T cell receptor beta chains sequenced from a single sample in a study of shared clonotypes between healthy human individuals. TCRdb keeps only in-frame clones here, not all; method: immunoSEQ multiplex PCR. This sample has around 2.5 million clones, with roughly 93% found just once. Sequencing was performed on naive CD4+ T cells from PBMCs. Indicated subset: CD45RA+ positively selected. The receptors were sampled from a man aged 18 to 29 in good health. Some clones in this sample may be carry-over from other donors' samples.

The rearrangement joins TRBV5-6 to TRBJ2-7; 7 bases are a match to TRBD1. V lost 0 bases to trimming and J lost 3 bases; unmatched junction nucleotides: 3. Germline V CDR1 and CDR2: SGHDT, YYEEEE. CDR3 size: 14 residues. The CDR3 nucleotides read TGTGCCAGCAGCTTGGCAGGGGGATTCTACGAGCAGTACTTC. Its translation: CASSLAGGFYEQYF.

The genes are TRBV11-2 and TRBJ1-2; D is uncertain. Trimming shortened V by 1 base and J by 8 bases, and 14 bases separated the two germline ends. Per the germline V gene, CDR1 is SGHAT and CDR2 is FQNNGV. The CDR3 contains 14 residues. The CDR3 DNA sequence: TGTGCCAGCAGCTTAGCCAGCCATGGGTGGGGCTACACCTTC. Amino acid sequence: CASSLASHGWGYTF.

The V gene is TRBV5-4, the J gene TRBJ1-2; D uncertain. The CDR3 has 13 residues. V lost 5 bases and J lost 4, with 12 bases in between. Germline V gene lookup returns CDR1 SGHNT and CDR2 YYREEE (reference sequence). In DNA form, the CDR3 reads TGTGCCAGCAGTACCACACTGGTCTATGGCTACACCTTC. Translated: CASSTTLVYGYTF.

The V gene is TRBV10-3, the J gene TRBJ2-3; 7 bases map to TRBD2. The CDR3 is 16 amino acids. Trimming took 6 bases from V and 5 from J; bases not matched to a gene: 14. The germline CDR1 and CDR2 sequences are ENHRY and SYGVKD. CDR3 residues: CAIRGRASGAIDTQYF. The DNA for the CDR3 is TGTGCCATCAGGGGGCGGGCGAGCGGGGCTATAGATACGCAGTATTTT.

The rearrangement uses TRBV28 and TRBJ2-7; D not certain. Trimming left V 3 bases short and J 1 base short, with 10 bases between. Per germline, CDR1 MDHEN and CDR2 SYDVKM. This CDR3 has 14 residues. CDR3 sequence: CASSFSSVSYEQYF. The DNA for the CDR3 is TGTGCCAGCAGTTTCTCCAGCGTGTCCTACGAGCAGTACTTC.

As concerns this clone: This specimen includes other DNA sequences encoding the same CDR3. The chain uses TRBV7-3 and TRBJ2-3, with 10 nucleotides matching TRBD2. This CDR3 has 15 residues. Germline V gene sequence: CDR1 SGHTA, CDR2 FQGTGA. V gave up 3 bases and J gave up 5 bases; unmatched junction bases: 5. DNA of the CDR3: TGTGCCAGCAGCTTCGGGCTAGCGGGGGAAGATACGCAGTATTTT. This codes for CASSFGLAGEDTQYF.

The chain joins TRBV28 to TRBJ2-7, with TRBD1 matching 8 bases. Per the germline V gene, CDR1 is MDHEN and CDR2 is SYDVKM. This CDR3 has 15 residues. V shed 10 bases, J shed 4 bases, and the junction held 15 bases outside the gene matches. The CDR3 loop is CANPLKDRERYEQYF. DNA for the CDR3: TGTGCCAACCCTCTAAAGGACAGGGAGCGGTACGAGCAGTACTTC.

The chain recombines TRBV7-9 with TRBJ1-2; TRBD1 agrees at 7 bases. This CDR3 comprises 14 residues. With 10 bases clipped from V and 0 bases from J, the junction kept 8 bases outside the gene matches. From germline, CDR1 is SEHNR and CDR2 FQNEAQ (reference sequence). The CDR3 is CATSQGRPNYGYTF. As DNA, the CDR3 is TGTGCCACGTCACAGGGGCGCCCTAACTATGGCTACACCTTC.

This chain links TRBV6-1 with TRBJ2-1, with a weak D call TRBD1 (6 bases). Germline CDR1 MNHNS, CDR2 SASEGT. V was pared by 0 bases and J by 10 bases, with 7 bases between. CDR3 length: 12 amino acids. CDR3 protein: CASSEARGEQFF. Here the CDR3 DNA reads TGTGCCAGCAGTGAAGCGAGGGGGGAGCAGTTCTTC.

The chain is built from TRBV28 and TRBJ2-7; TRBD2 matches at 14 bases. The junction had 11 bases not matched to a gene; V was cut back by 6 bases and J by 4 bases. Germline CDR1 and CDR2: MDHEN and SYDVKM. The CDR3 has 17 amino acids. The CDR3, as DNA: TGTGCCAGCAGGCCGGGACTAGCGGGAGTGTTCCCGTACGAGCAGTACTTC. As protein: CASRPGLAGVFPYEQYF.

V usage is TRBV19 and J usage is TRBJ2-3, with TRBD1 matching over 11 bases. The V segment lost 4 bases and the J segment 5 bases; nucleotides outside the gene matches: 11. CDR1 and CDR2 (germline): LNHDA, SQIVND (reference sequence). The CDR3 sequence is 17 residues long. The CDR3 coding sequence is TGTGCCAGTAGTACAGGACAGGGGGCATTATTAAGAGATACGCAGTATTTT. It is translated as CASSTGQGALLRDTQYF.

This sequence joins TRBV11-2 and TRBJ2-7, with D tentatively TRBD2 (7 bases). The ends were cut back, 5 bases at V and 0 bases at J, with 14 bases in the middle. In germline, CDR1 is SGHAT, CDR2 FQNNGV. The CDR3 is made up of 15 amino acids. The CDR3 sequence is CASSVRGAGSYEQYF. The CDR3 DNA sequence: TGTGCCAGCAGCGTTCGGGGGGCGGGCTCCTACGAGCAGTACTTC.

The chain recombines TRBV11-2 with TRBJ2-5; 13 bases map to TRBD2. Germline CDR1 and CDR2: SGHAT and FQNNGV. The length of the CDR3 is 16 residues. The junction had 0 bases not matched to a gene; V was cut back by 1 base and J by 1 base. The chain's CDR3 is CASSLGTSGSQETQYF. For the CDR3, the DNA is TGTGCCAGCAGCTTAGGGACTAGCGGGAGCCAAGAGACCCAGTACTTC.

This clone was picked up one time. CDR3 residues: CASRPSGANVLTF. The CDR3, as DNA: TGTGCCAGCAGGCCGAGTGGGGCCAACGTCCTGACTTTC. This chain joins TRBV5-5 and TRBJ2-6; the D is unclear. The CDR3 runs 13 residues. Per germline, CDR1 SGHKS and CDR2 YYEKEE (reference sequence). The germline V and J ends were trimmed by 5 bases and 3 bases, with 6 bases remaining between them. Full variable domain (missing parts from reference TRBV5-5 and TRBJ2-6): DAGVTQSPTHLIKTRGQQVTLRCSPISGHKSVSWYQQVLGQGPQFIFQYYEKEERGRGNFPDRFSARQFPNYSSELNVNALLLGDSALYLCASRPSGANVLTFGAGSRLTVL.

This chain joins TRBV29-1 and TRBJ2-1; 7 nucleotides align to TRBD1. This CDR3 is 13 amino acids long. Germline-derived CDR1 and CDR2 are SQVTM and ANQGSEA. J was trimmed by 9 bases and V by 7 bases; bases with no gene match: 12. This CDR3 reads CSAPRQGRGEQFF. The CDR3 DNA sequence: TGCAGCGCTCCCCGACAGGGACGAGGTGAGCAGTTCTTC.

CDR3 in DNA: TGTGCCAGCAGCTTAACTAGCGGGAGTTGGGAGACCCAGTACTTC. As protein: CASSLTSGSWETQYF. This chain joins TRBV7-3 and TRBJ2-5, with TRBD2 matching 9 bases. This CDR3 is built from 15 residues. The ends lost 0 bases at V and 5 bases at J; junction bases unmatched: 4. Per the germline V gene, CDR1 is SGHTA and CDR2 is FQGTGA.

This sequence joins TRBV27 and TRBJ2-1, with 9 bases lining up with TRBD1. Losses at the gene ends were 0 bases for V and 11 bases for J; bases not matched to a gene: 14. The CDR3 extends over 17 amino acids. CDR1 MNHEY and CDR2 SMNVEV come from the germline V gene (reference sequence). The CDR3, as DNA: TGTGCCAGCAGTTTATCGTCACCGGGACAGGGACTTTTTAAGCAGTTCTTC. This codes for CASSLSSPGQGLFKQFF.

The rearrangement joins TRBV28 to TRBJ2-5; a weak D match, TRBD2 (6 bases). Germline loops: CDR1 MDHEN, CDR2 SYDVKM. Deletions cut 7 bases from V and 2 bases from J, with 11 bases between. This CDR3 spans 13 amino acids. This chain's CDR3 is CASTRGRQETQYF. CDR3 DNA sequence: TGTGCCAGCACCCGGGGGAGGCAAGAGACCCAGTACTTC.

This sequence joins TRBV18 and TRBJ1-5; 9 bases agree with TRBD1. Per germline, CDR1 KGHSH and CDR2 LQKENI. This CDR3 region has 14 residues. J gave up 6 bases and V 5 bases, and 5 bases lay outside the gene matches. CDR3 nucleotides: TGTGCCAGCTCAACAACAGGGGGCGGTCAGCCCCAGCATTTT. Its protein is CASSTTGGGQPQHF.

V gene TRBV28 combines with J gene TRBJ1-4; weak D call: TRBD1 (5 bases). The ends were cut back, 2 bases at V and 7 bases at J, with 14 bases in the middle. CDR1 and CDR2 from the germline V gene are MDHEN and SYDVKM. This CDR3 region has 15 residues. The CDR3 region is CASSLVGAISEKLFF. The DNA of the CDR3 is TGTGCCAGCAGTTTAGTCGGGGCTATTAGTGAAAAACTGTTTTTT.

J is TRBJ2-5 and V is TRBV30; possibly TRBD1 for D (6 bases). This CDR3 is built from 14 residues. Germline CDR1 is GTSNPN and CDR2 is SVGIG (reference sequence). V lost 5 bases to trimming and J lost 2 bases, with 15 bases between them. The DNA of the CDR3 is TGTGCCTGGGGCCTAGGACAGTCACAAGAGACCCAGTACTTC. Protein sequence: CAWGLGQSQETQYF.

J is TRBJ1-1 and V is TRBV20-1, with D unclear. The V and J ends lost 3 bases and 11 bases respectively, with 13 bases between them. From germline, CDR1 is DFQATT and CDR2 SNEGSKA (reference sequence). This CDR3 region has 11 residues. This chain's CDR3 is CSASEFRRAFF. CDR3 in DNA: TGCAGTGCTAGTGAGTTCAGGAGGGCTTTCTTT.

This chain links TRBV18 with TRBJ1-5; perhaps TRBD1 as D (6 bases). Trimming cost V 5 bases and J 3 bases, with 14 bases left between them. Germline lookup yields CDR1 KGHSH and CDR2 LQKENI. This CDR3 region has 15 residues. CDR3: CASSATGTNNQPQHF. CDR3 in DNA: TGTGCCAGCTCAGCTACCGGGACAAACAATCAGCCCCAGCATTTT. The variable domain in full, with the rest retrieved from reference TRBV18 and TRBJ1-5, is NAGVMQNPRHLVRRRGQEARLRCSPMKGHSHVYWYRQLPEEGLKFMVYLQKENIIDESGMPKERFSAEFPKEGPSILRIQQVVRGDSAAYFCASSATGTNNQPQHFGDGTRLSIL.